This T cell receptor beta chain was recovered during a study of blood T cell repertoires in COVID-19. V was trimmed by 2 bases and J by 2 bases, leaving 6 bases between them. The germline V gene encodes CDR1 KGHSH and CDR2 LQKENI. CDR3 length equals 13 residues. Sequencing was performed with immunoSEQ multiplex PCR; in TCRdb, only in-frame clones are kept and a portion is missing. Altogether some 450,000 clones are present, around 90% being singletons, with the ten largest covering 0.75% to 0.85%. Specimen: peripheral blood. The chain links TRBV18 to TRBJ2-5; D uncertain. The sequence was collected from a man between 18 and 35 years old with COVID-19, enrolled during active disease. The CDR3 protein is CASSPGHQETQYF. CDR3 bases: TGTGCCAGCTCACCAGGGCATCAAGAGACCCAGTACTTC. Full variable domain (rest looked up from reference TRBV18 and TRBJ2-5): NAGVMQNPRHLVRRRGQEARLRCSPMKGHSHVYWYRQLPEEGLKFMVYLQKENIIDESGMPKERFSAEFPKEGPSILRIQQVVRGDSAAYFCASSPGHQETQYFGPGTRLLVL.